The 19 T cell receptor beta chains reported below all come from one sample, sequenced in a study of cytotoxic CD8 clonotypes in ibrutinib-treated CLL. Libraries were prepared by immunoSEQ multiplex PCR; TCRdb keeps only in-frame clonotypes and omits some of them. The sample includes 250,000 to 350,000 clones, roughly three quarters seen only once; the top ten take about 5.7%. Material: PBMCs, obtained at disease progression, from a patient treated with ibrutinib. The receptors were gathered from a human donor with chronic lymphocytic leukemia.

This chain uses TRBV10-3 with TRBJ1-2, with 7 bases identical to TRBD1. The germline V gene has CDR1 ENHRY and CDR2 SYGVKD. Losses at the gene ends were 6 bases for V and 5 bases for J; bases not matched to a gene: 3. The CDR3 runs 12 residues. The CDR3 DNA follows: TGTGCCATCAGCGAGACAGGGTATGGCTACACCTTC. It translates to CAISETGYGYTF.

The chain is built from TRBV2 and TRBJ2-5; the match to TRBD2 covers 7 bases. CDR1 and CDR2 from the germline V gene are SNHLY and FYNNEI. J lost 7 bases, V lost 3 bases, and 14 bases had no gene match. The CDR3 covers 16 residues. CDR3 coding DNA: TGTGCCAGCAGTGAGGGAGGGTTGGGCCCGTGGGGGACCCAGTACTTC. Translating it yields CASSEGGLGPWGTQYF.

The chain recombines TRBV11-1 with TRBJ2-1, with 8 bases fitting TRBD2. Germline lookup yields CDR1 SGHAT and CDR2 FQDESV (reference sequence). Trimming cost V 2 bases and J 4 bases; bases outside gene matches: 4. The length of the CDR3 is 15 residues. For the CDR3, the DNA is TGTGCCAGCAGCTTAACTAGCGGCGAGTACAATGAGCAGTTCTTC. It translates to CASSLTSGEYNEQFF.

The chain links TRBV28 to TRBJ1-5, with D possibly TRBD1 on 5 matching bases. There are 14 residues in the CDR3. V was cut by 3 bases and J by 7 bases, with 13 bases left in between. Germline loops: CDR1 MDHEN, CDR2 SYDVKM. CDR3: CASSFGDPIQPQHF. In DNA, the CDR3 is TGTGCCAGCAGTTTCGGGGACCCTATACAGCCCCAGCATTTT.

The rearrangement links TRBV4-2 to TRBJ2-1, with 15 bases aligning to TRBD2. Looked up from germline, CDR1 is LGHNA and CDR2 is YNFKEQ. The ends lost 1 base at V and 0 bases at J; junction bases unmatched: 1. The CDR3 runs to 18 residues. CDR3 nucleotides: TGTGCCAGCAGCCAAGGGACTAGCGGGGGGGCCTCCTACAATGAGCAGTTCTTC. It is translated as CASSQGTSGGASYNEQFF.

The CDR3 here is CASSSPGSSNTEAFF. The CDR3 DNA is TGCGCCAGCAGCTCCCCCGGGTCCTCGAACACTGAAGCTTTCTTT. The chain has TRBV5-1 and TRBJ1-1; D is undetermined. Trimming took off 3 bases at V and 1 base at J, with 13 bases between the two ends. Germline V lookup: CDR1 SGHRS, CDR2 YFSETQ. CDR3 length: 15 residues.

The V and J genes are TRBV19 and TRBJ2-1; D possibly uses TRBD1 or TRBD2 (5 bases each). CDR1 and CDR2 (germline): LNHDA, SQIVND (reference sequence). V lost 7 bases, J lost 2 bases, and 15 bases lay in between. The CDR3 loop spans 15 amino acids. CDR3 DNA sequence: TGTGCCAGTACTCGGGACCCAAACCCCTACAATGAGCAGTTCTTC. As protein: CASTRDPNPYNEQFF.

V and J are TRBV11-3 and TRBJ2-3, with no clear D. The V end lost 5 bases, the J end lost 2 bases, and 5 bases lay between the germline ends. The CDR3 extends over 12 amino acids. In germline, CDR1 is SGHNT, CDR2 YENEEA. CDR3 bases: TGTGCCAGCAGCGATTCCACAGATACGCAGTATTTT. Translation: CASSDSTDTQYF.

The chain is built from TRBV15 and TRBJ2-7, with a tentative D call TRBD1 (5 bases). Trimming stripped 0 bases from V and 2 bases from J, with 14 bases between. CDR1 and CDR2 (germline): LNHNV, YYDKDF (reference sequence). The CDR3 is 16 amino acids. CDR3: CATSRDFSTQAYEQYF. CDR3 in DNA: TGTGCCACCAGCAGAGATTTCAGTACACAGGCCTACGAGCAGTACTTC.

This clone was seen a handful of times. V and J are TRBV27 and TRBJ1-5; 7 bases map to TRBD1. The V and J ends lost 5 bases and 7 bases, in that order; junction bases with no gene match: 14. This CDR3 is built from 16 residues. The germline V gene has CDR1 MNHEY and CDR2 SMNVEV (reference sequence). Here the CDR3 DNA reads TGTGCCAGCAGTGCACTATCACAGGGGCCCGGGCAGCCCCAGCATTTT. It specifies CASSALSQGPGQPQHF.

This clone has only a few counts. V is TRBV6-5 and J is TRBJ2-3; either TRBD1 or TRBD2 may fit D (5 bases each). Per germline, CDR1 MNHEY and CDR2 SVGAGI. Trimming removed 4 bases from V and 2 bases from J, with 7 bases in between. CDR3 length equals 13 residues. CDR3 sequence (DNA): TGTGCCAGCAGTTGGGACCCCACAGATACGCAGTATTTT. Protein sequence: CASSWDPTDTQYF.

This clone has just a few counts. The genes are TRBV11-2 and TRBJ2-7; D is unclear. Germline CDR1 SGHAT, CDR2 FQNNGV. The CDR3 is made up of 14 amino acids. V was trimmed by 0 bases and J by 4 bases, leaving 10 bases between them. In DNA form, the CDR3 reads TGTGCCAGCAGCTTAGATGGCGCGGATTACGAGCAGTACTTC. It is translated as CASSLDGADYEQYF.

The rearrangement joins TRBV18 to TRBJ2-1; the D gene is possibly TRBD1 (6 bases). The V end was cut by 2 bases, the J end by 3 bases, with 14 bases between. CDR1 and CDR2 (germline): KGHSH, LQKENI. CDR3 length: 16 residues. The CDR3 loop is CASSPVSQGSYNEQFF. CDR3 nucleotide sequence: TGTGCCAGCTCACCAGTTTCACAGGGTAGCTACAATGAGCAGTTCTTC.

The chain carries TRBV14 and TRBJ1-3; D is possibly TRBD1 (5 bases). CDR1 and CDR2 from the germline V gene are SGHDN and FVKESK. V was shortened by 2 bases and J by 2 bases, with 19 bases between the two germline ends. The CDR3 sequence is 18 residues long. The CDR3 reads CASSQIPYRQTAGNTIYF. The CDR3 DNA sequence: TGTGCCAGCAGCCAAATCCCGTACCGACAGACAGCTGGAAACACCATATATTTT.

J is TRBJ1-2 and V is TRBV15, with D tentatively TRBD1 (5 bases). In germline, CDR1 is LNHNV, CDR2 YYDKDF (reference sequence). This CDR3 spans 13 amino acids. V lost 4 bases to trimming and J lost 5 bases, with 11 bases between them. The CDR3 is CATSKDTRYGYTF. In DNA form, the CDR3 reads TGTGCCACCAGCAAGGACACCAGATATGGCTACACCTTC.

The CDR3 loop reads CASSTDRGVSPLHF. CDR3 DNA sequence: TGTGCCAGCAGCACCGACAGGGGAGTTTCACCCCTCCACTTT. The rearrangement uses TRBV5-6 and TRBJ1-6; 8 bases match TRBD1. V lost 4 bases to trimming and J lost 9 bases; unmatched junction nucleotides: 6. The CDR3 is 14 residues long. Germline CDR1 and CDR2: SGHDT and YYEEEE.

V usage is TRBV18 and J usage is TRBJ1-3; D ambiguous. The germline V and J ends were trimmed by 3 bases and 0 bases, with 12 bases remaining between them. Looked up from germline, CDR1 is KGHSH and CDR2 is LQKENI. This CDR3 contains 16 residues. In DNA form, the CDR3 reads TGTGCCAGCTCACCCACAGTCTTACACTCTGGAAACACCATATATTTT. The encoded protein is CASSPTVLHSGNTIYF.

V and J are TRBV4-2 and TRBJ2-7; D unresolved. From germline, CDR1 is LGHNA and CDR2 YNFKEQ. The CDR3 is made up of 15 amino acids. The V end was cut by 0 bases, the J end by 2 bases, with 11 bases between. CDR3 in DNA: TGTGCCAGCAGCCAAGAGATGCGCGGCACCTACGAGCAGTACTTC. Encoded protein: CASSQEMRGTYEQYF.

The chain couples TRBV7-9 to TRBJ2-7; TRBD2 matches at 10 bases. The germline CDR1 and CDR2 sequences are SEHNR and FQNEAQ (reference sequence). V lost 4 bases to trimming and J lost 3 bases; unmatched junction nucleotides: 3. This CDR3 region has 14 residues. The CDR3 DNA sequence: TGTGCCAGCAGCTCTAGCGGGAGCCTCTACGAGCAGTACTTC. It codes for CASSSSGSLYEQYF.